The 13 T cell receptor beta chains given below trace back to one sample, sequenced in a study of OX40 agonist ivuxolimab in advanced cancers. The method was immunoSEQ multiplex PCR; TCRdb's version includes in-frame clones alone and lacks a portion of them. The table has more than 70,000 clones, 85% seen once. This sample comprised CD4+ or CD8+ T cells sorted from blood, obtained in a trial of the OX40 agonist ivuxolimab. These receptors were collected from an adult with an advanced solid tumor such as melanoma, head and neck, liver or kidney cancer.

This clone was seen only a few times. V gene TRBV6-1 combines with J gene TRBJ1-1; 8 bases line up with TRBD1. V trimming: 7 bases; J trimming: 2 bases; junction bases outside the gene matches: 6. CDR3 length: 14 residues. The germline V gene has CDR1 MNHNS and CDR2 SASEGT. CDR3 DNA sequence: TGTGCCAGCAACCTAGACAGGGGAAACACTGAAGCTTTCTTT. It is translated as CASNLDRGNTEAFF.

V usage is TRBV7-9 and J usage is TRBJ2-3, with D possibly TRBD2 on 5 matching bases. This CDR3 comprises 16 residues. The V gene lost 5 bases and the J gene lost 3 bases, with 18 bases spanning the gap. Germline CDR1 SEHNR, CDR2 FQNEAQ (reference sequence). The CDR3 sequence is CASSLSTGSGTDTQYF. CDR3 nucleotide sequence: TGTGCCAGCAGCCTTTCGACTGGGAGTGGGACAGATACGCAGTATTTT.

This rearrangement joins TRBV7-2 to TRBJ1-5; D gene uncertain. The germline V gene encodes CDR1 SGHTA and CDR2 FQGNSA. Deletions cut 3 bases from V and 1 base from J, with 4 bases between. The CDR3 is made up of 13 amino acids. DNA of the CDR3: TGTGCCAGCAGCTTCCAGAGCAATCAGCCCCAGCATTTT. Residues: CASSFQSNQPQHF.

The rearrangement joins TRBV5-1 to TRBJ2-3; TRBD2 aligns across 9 bases. The germline V gene encodes CDR1 SGHRS and CDR2 YFSETQ. The junction had 6 bases not matched to a gene; V was cut back by 5 bases and J by 2 bases. CDR3 length: 15 amino acids. CDR3 DNA sequence: TGCGCCAGCAGTGCCGGGACTAGCAACACAGATACGCAGTATTTT. It codes for CASSAGTSNTDTQYF.

The chain is built from TRBV5-6 and TRBJ2-2; TRBD1 is a possible D gene (5 bases). The length of the CDR3 is 15 residues. Trimming removed 0 bases at V and 6 bases at J, with 12 bases between. Germline values: CDR1 SGHDT, CDR2 YYEEEE. The CDR3 nucleotides are TGTGCCAGCAGCTTGGTCGTGGGGCAGGCCGGGGAGCTGTTTTTT. Encoded protein: CASSLVVGQAGELFF.

The J gene is TRBJ2-5, the V gene TRBV7-2, with 7 bases matching TRBD1. V shed 4 bases, J shed 4 bases, and the junction held 3 bases outside the gene matches. Per the germline V gene, CDR1 is SGHTA and CDR2 is FQGNSA. The CDR3 is made up of 13 amino acids. The CDR3 sequence is CASSSDRVETQYF. CDR3 DNA sequence: TGTGCCAGCAGCTCCGACAGGGTAGAGACCCAGTACTTC.

This clone was counted a single time. In DNA form, the CDR3 reads TGTGCCAGCTCACCACCAGGGGGCGTGAGGGAAAAACTGTTTTTT. It encodes CASSPPGGVREKLFF. The chain has TRBV18 and TRBJ1-4; 7 bases fit TRBD1. With V trimmed by 0 bases and J by 8 bases, 6 bases remained unmatched. This CDR3 comprises 15 residues. Germline CDR1 is KGHSH and CDR2 is LQKENI.

This clone came up once. The CDR3 DNA sequence: TGTGCCAGCAGTCACGGGGGCGAGCAGTACTTC. Amino acids: CASSHGGEQYF. The rearrangement links TRBV6-5 to TRBJ2-7; TRBD2 might be the D (6 bases). Per germline, CDR1 MNHEY and CDR2 SVGAGI. Trimming took off 5 bases at V and 6 bases at J, with 8 bases between the two ends. This CDR3 has 11 amino acids.

The chain is built from TRBV28 and TRBJ1-1; 8 positions match TRBD1. V was clipped by 3 bases and J by 4 bases; unmatched bases: 10. This CDR3 has 16 amino acids. Germline-derived CDR1 and CDR2 are MDHEN and SYDVKM. The CDR3 bases are TGTGCCAGCAGTTTGAGCCCCAGGGGGCGAAGCACTGAAGCTTTCTTT. Protein sequence: CASSLSPRGRSTEAFF.

V is TRBV9 and J is TRBJ1-4; a weak D match, TRBD1 (6 bases). The CDR3 consists of 14 residues. Per the germline V gene, CDR1 is SGDLS and CDR2 is YYNGEE. V gave up 2 bases and J gave up 3 bases, with 8 bases separating them. CDR3 sequence (DNA): TGTGCCAGCAGCGTGGGGGGCCCTAATGAAAAACTGTTTTTT. This encodes CASSVGGPNEKLFF.

Comments on this clone: Other DNA sequences from this sample encode an identical CDR3 as well. The chain couples TRBV19 to TRBJ1-4; maybe TRBD1 (6 bases). V lost 1 base, J lost 4 bases, and 10 bases lay in between. The CDR3 spans 15 residues. Germline assignment: CDR1 LNHDA and CDR2 SQIVND (reference sequence). The CDR3 region is CASSIGTGINEKLFF. DNA for the CDR3: TGTGCCAGTAGTATAGGTACAGGGATTAATGAAAAACTGTTTTTT.

The chain uses TRBV11-1 and TRBJ1-2; TRBD1 is a possible D gene (6 bases). V shed 2 bases and J shed 8 bases, with 15 bases lying between them. This CDR3 has 14 residues. Germline CDR1 is SGHAT and CDR2 is FQDESV (reference sequence). The chain's CDR3 is CASSLPPGARGYTF. For the CDR3, the DNA is TGTGCCAGCAGCTTACCGCCAGGGGCGCGGGGCTACACCTTC.

This chain joins TRBV5-8 and TRBJ1-1, with D maybe TRBD1 (5 bases). Per the germline V gene, CDR1 is SGHTS and CDR2 is YDEGEE. The V gene lost 1 base and the J gene lost 2 bases, with 9 bases spanning the gap. The CDR3 loop spans 14 amino acids. The CDR3 here is CASSLLRGNTEAFF. CDR3 DNA sequence: TGTGCCAGCAGCTTGTTAAGGGGAAACACTGAAGCTTTCTTT.